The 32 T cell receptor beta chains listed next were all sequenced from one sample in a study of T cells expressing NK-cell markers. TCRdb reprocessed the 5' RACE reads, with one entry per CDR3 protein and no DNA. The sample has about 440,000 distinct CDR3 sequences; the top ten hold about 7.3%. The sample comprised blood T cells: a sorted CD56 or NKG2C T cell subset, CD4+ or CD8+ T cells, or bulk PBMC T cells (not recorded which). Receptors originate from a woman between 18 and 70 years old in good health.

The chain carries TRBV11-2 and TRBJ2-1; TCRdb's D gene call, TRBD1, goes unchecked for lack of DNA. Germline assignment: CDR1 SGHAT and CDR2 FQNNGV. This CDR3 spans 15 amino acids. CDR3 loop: CASSLIRDRGNEQFF.

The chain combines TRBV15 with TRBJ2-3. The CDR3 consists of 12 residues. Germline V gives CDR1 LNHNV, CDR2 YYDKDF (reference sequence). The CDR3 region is CATSREGYPQYF.

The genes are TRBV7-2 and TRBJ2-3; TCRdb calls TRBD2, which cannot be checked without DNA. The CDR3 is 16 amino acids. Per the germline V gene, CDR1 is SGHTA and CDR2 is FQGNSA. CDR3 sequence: CASSLGLAGERDTQYF. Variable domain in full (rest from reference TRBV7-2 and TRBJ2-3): GAGVSQSPSNKVTEKGKDVELRCDPISGHTALYWYRQSLGQGLEFLIYFQGNSAPDKSGLPSDRFSAERTGGSVSTLTIQRTQQEDSAVYLCASSLGLAGERDTQYFGPGTRLTVL.

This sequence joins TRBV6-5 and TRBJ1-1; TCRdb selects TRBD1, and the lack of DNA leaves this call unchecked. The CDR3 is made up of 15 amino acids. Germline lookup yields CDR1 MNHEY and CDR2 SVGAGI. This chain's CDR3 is CASSYSGAGNTEAFF.

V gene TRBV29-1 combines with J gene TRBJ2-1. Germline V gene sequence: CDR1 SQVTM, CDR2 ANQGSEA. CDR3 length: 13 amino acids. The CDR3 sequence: CSVIPDSYNEQFF.

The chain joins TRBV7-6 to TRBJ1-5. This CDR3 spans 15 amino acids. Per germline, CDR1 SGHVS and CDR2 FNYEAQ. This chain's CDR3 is CASSLESWAGQPQHF.

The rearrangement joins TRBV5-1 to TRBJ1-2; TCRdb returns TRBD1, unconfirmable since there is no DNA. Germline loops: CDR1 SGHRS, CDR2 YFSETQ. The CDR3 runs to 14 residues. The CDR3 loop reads CASSLDPGTGDYTF.

The CDR3 loop reads CASSQENRAVSYEQYF. The rearrangement joins TRBV4-3 to TRBJ2-7; the D call from TCRdb, TRBD2, cannot be confirmed without DNA. The CDR3 totals 16 residues. The germline V gene has CDR1 LGHNA and CDR2 YSLEER.

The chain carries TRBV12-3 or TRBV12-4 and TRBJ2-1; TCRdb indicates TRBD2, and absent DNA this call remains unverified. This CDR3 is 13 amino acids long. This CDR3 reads CASNNGLNNEQFF.

The CDR3 here is CASSSGTGGRETQYF. The genes are TRBV5-1 and TRBJ2-5; there is no DNA to check the TCRdb D call of TRBD1. This CDR3 spans 15 amino acids. Germline-derived CDR1 and CDR2 are SGHRS and YFSETQ.

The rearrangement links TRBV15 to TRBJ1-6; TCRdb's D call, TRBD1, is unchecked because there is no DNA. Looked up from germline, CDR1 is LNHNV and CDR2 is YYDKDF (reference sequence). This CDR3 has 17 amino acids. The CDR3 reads CATSTPGDRANNSPLHF.

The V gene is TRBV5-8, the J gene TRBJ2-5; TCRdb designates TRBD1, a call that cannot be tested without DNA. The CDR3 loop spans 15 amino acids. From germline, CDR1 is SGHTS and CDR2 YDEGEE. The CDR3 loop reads CASSRRGRGLETQYF.

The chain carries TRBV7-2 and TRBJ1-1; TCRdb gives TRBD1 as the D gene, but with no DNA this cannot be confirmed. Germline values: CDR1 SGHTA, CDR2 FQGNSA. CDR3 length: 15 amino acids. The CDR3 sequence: CASSSKTEMNTEAFF.

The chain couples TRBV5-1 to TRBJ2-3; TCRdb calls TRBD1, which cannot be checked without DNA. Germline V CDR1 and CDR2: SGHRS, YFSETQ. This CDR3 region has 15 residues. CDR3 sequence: CASSSSGQSTDTQYF.

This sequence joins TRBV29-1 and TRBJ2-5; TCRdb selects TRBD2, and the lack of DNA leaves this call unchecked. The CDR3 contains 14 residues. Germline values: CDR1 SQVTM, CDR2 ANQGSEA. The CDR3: CSVDPPSGTVTQYF.

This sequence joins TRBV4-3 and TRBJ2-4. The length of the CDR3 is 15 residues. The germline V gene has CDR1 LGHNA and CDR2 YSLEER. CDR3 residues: CASSQDKGFENIQYF.

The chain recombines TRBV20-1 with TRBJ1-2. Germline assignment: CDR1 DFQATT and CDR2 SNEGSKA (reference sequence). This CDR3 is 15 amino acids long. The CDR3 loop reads CSARDLHRSFGGYTF.

The CDR3: CSLETRRDTQYF. V usage is TRBV29-1 and J usage is TRBJ2-3. Germline values: CDR1 SQVTM, CDR2 ANQGSEA. The CDR3 covers 12 residues.

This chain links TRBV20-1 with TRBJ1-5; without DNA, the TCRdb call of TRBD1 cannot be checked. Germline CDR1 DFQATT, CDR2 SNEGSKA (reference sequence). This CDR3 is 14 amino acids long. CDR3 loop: CSARDSRGHQPQHF.

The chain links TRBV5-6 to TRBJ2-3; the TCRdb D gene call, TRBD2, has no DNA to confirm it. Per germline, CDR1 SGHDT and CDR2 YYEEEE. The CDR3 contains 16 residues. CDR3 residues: CASSSYLAGSTDTQYF.

This CDR3 reads CASSQEMASGRTYNEQFF. The gene calls are TRBV4-3 and TRBJ2-1; TCRdb returns TRBD2, unconfirmable since there is no DNA. The CDR3 consists of 18 residues. From germline, CDR1 is LGHNA and CDR2 YSLEER.

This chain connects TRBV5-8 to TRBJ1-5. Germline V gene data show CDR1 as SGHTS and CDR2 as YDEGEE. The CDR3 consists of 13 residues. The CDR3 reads CASIGYSNQPQHF.

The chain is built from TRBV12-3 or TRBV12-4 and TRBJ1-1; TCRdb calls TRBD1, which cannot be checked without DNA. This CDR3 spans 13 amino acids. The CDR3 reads CASSMGGRTEAFF.

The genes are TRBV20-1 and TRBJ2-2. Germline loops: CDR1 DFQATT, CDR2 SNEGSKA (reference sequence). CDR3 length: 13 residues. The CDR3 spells CSAPVKNTGELFF.

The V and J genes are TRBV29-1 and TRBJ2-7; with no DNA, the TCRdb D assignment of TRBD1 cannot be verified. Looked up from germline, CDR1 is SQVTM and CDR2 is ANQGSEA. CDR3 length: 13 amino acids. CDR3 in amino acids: CSARTGGTYEQYF.

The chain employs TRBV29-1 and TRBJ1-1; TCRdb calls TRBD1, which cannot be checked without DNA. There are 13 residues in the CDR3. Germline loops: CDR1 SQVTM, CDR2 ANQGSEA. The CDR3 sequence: CSVGQGADTEAFF.

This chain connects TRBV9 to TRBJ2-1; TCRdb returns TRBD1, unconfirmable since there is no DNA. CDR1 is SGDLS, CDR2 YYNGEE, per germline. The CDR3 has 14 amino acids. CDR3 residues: CASSPTGGPSEQFF.

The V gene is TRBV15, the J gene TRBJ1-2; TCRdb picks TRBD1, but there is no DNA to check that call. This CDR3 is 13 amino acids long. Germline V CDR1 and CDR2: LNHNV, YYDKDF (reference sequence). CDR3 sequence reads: CATSTRTNYGYTF. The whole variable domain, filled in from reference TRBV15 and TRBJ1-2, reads DAMVIQNPRYQVTQFGKPVTLSCSQTLNHNVMYWYQQKSSQAPKLLFHYYDKDFNNEADTPDNFQSRRPNTSFCFLDIRSPGLGDTAMYLCATSTRTNYGYTFGSGTRLTVV.

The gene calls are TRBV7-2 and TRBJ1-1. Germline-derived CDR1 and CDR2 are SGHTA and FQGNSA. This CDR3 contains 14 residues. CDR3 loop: CASSLAYGSLRAFF.

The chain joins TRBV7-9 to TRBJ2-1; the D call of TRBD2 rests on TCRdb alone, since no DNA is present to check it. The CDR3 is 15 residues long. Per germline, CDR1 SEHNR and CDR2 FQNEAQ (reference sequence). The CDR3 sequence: CASSLLAGGGHEQFF.

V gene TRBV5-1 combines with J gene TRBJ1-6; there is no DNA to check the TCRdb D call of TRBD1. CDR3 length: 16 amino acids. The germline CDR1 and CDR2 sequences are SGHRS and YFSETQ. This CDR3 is CASSVAGTVNNSPLHF.

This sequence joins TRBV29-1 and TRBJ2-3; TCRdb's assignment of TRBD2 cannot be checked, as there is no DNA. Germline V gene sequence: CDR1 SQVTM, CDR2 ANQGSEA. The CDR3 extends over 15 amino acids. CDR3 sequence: CSVERGRQSTDTQYF.